The 28 T cell receptor beta chains listed next were all sequenced from one sample in a study of blood T cells in healthy people across ages. A second roughly 7 to 11 cycle PCR used barcoded and J-beta primers. In TCRdb, the 5' RACE reads were re-called with MiXCR into one record per CDR3 protein. The data hold 700,000 to 950,000 distinct CDR3 sequences, with nearly 60% observed a single time. What was sequenced was blood. The source of these receptors is a man under 40 in good health.

This clonotype was seen many times. The rearrangement uses TRBV9 and TRBJ2-7, with D possibly TRBD2 on 5 matching bases. The CDR3 covers 13 residues. Trimming stripped 0 bases from V and 7 bases from J, with 11 bases between. The germline V gene has CDR1 SGDLS and CDR2 YYNGEE. The CDR3 DNA sequence: TGTGCCAGCAGCGTAGCGCCCACGGGGGAGCAGTACTTC. Protein sequence: CASSVAPTGEQYF.

The genes are TRBV25-1 and TRBJ2-1, with D maybe TRBD1 (6 bases). CDR1 and CDR2 (germline): MGHDK, SYGVNS. V was clipped by 4 bases and J by 0 bases, with 13 bases between them. The CDR3 runs to 16 residues. CDR3 DNA: TGTGCCAGCAGTGGCACCGGGACACCCTCCTACAATGAGCAGTTCTTC. Translated: CASSGTGTPSYNEQFF.

The rearrangement links TRBV20-1 to TRBJ2-3, with 9 bases matching TRBD2. V lost 6 bases and J lost 7; bases outside the gene matches: 11. The CDR3 runs to 14 residues. CDR1 is DFQATT and CDR2 is SNEGSKA in the germline V gene (reference sequence). The CDR3 nucleotides are TGCAGTGCAAAAGCGGGGGGACCTAAGTATACGCAGTATTTT. This gives the protein CSAKAGGPKYTQYF.

The chain combines TRBV21-1 with TRBJ1-2. TRBV21-1 is given as a pseudogene. The CDR3 runs 15 residues. CDR3 coding DNA: TGTGCCAGCTTGGAGAGCAACGGACCTCTATCTGGCTACACCTTC. This codes for CASLESNGPLSGYTF.

This sequence joins TRBV5-1 and TRBJ2-3, with 9 bases identical to TRBD2. The CDR3 length is 16 residues. The germline CDR1 and CDR2 sequences are SGHRS and YFSETQ. With V trimmed by 4 bases and J by 6 bases, 12 bases remained unmatched. In DNA, the CDR3 is TGCGCCAGCAGCCTGGCGGCTAGCGGGGCGGGGGATACGCAGTATTTT. Translating gives CASSLAASGAGDTQYF.

V usage is TRBV9 and J usage is TRBJ2-5; 8 bases agree with TRBD1. J lost 2 bases, V lost 4 bases, and 10 bases had no gene match. Germline-derived CDR1 and CDR2 are SGDLS and YYNGEE. The CDR3 is 16 amino acids. CDR3 amino acids: CASSSRQGLGQETQYF. In DNA form, the CDR3 reads TGTGCCAGCAGCTCACGACAGGGGTTGGGACAAGAGACCCAGTACTTC.

The chain joins TRBV27 to TRBJ1-5; maybe TRBD1 (5 bases). The CDR3 has 15 amino acids. V lost 4 bases and J 2 bases, leaving 12 bases between the germline ends. The germline V gene has CDR1 MNHEY and CDR2 SMNVEV (reference sequence). The CDR3 nucleotides read TGTGCCAGCAGTTCCCAGGGAAGGGGCAATCAGCCCCAGCATTTT. It codes for CASSSQGRGNQPQHF.

Concerning this clonotype itself: This may come from a read error, since a much larger clone is one base off. This chain connects TRBV27 to TRBJ1-2; D possibly corresponds to TRBD1 (6 bases). The CDR3 totals 13 residues. Germline V gene data show CDR1 as MNHEY and CDR2 as SMNVEV (reference sequence). As DNA, the CDR3 is TGTGCCAGCAGTTGGGGGGCTAACGATGGCTACACCTTC. Protein sequence: CASSWGANDGYTF.

V is TRBV7-2 and J is TRBJ1-2, with D perhaps matching TRBD1 (5 bases). Germline CDR1 SGHTA, CDR2 FQGNSA. The CDR3 contains 16 residues. The V and J ends lost 5 bases and 5 bases respectively, with 21 bases between them. This CDR3 is CASSRYKEPTVYGYTF. As DNA, the CDR3 is TGTGCCAGCAGCCGCTATAAAGAACCGACAGTATATGGCTACACCTTC.

This chain connects TRBV12-3 or TRBV12-4 to TRBJ1-5, with D maybe TRBD1 (6 bases). The CDR3 runs 12 residues. Trimming pared 4 bases from V and 6 bases from J, leaving 7 bases between. The CDR3 protein is CASSWGLQPQHF. As DNA, the CDR3 is TGTGCCAGCAGTTGGGGGCTTCAGCCCCAGCATTTT.

CDR3 nucleotide sequence: TGCGCCAGCAGCCCGGCAAGACAGGATTACGAGCAGTACTTC. It yields the protein CASSPARQDYEQYF. The chain employs TRBV5-1 and TRBJ2-7; D is perhaps TRBD1 (6 bases). CDR3 size: 14 residues. Trimming removed 4 bases at V and 4 bases at J, with 15 bases between. Germline lookup yields CDR1 SGHRS and CDR2 YFSETQ.

On this clonotype: A much more abundant neighbour one base away suggests this may be a read error. The chain employs TRBV11-1 and TRBJ2-1; D call uncertain. This CDR3 region has 13 residues. Trimming took 7 bases from V and 13 from J, leaving 20 bases between them. Germline V gene lookup returns CDR1 SGHAT and CDR2 FQDESV (reference sequence). CDR3: CASKKDRQETQFF. The CDR3 DNA reads as TGTGCCAGCAAAAAAGATCGGCAAGAGACCCAGTTCTTC.

This rearrangement joins TRBV25-1 to TRBJ2-7, with D unclear. CDR1 is MGHDK, CDR2 SYGVNS, per germline. V was shortened by 4 bases and J by 0 bases, with 31 bases between the two germline ends. The CDR3 covers 21 residues. The CDR3 loop reads CASSGWQAVGKNPRSSYEQYF. As DNA, the CDR3 is TGTGCCAGCAGTGGGTGGCAGGCCGTAGGCAAGAACCCACGGAGCTCCTACGAGCAGTACTTC.

The gene calls are TRBV5-5 and TRBJ2-7; D is possibly TRBD2 (7 bases). The CDR3 has 15 residues. The V gene lost 4 bases and the J gene lost 3 bases, with 17 bases spanning the gap. The germline V gene encodes CDR1 SGHKS and CDR2 YYEKEE (reference sequence). The CDR3 coding sequence is TGTGCCAGCAGCACCACGGGGGGCTCCCTCTACGAGCAGTACTTC. Amino acids: CASSTTGGSLYEQYF.

The V gene is TRBV7-2, the J gene TRBJ2-2, with D unclear. Germline loops: CDR1 SGHTA, CDR2 FQGNSA. The CDR3 is 14 residues long. The V end lost 6 bases, the J end lost 8 bases, and 16 bases lay between the germline ends. The chain's CDR3 is CASRSGPQEGELFF. The CDR3 DNA reads TGTGCCAGCAGGTCCGGCCCGCAGGAAGGGGAGCTGTTTTTT.

This clonotype was found a few times. This rearrangement joins TRBV7-2 to TRBJ1-1; no definite D call. The V and J ends lost 2 bases and 2 bases respectively, with 9 bases between them. CDR3 size: 14 residues. Germline CDR1 reads SGHTA; CDR2 reads FQGNSA. The chain's CDR3 is CASSLTPVNTEAFF. The DNA of the CDR3 is TGTGCCAGCAGCTTAACACCCGTTAACACTGAAGCTTTCTTT. Full variable domain (rest looked up from reference TRBV7-2 and TRBJ1-1): GAGVSQSPSNKVTEKGKDVELRCDPISGHTALYWYRQSLGQGLEFLIYFQGNSAPDKSGLPSDRFSAERTGGSVSTLTIQRTQQEDSAVYLCASSLTPVNTEAFFGQGTRLTVV.

This chain uses TRBV12-3 or TRBV12-4 with TRBJ2-5; 8 bases align to TRBD1. CDR3 length: 17 residues. The J segment lost 4 bases and the V segment lost 6 bases, leaving 16 bases of the junction unmatched. The CDR3 coding sequence is TGTGCCAGCAGAGCGCGCAGCGACAGGGGCCGTTTAGAGACCCAGTACTTC. Translating it yields CASRARSDRGRLETQYF.

V and J are TRBV6-2 or TRBV6-3 and TRBJ1-5; TRBD1 matches at 7 bases. CDR1 MNHEY and CDR2 SVGEGT come from the germline V gene. The CDR3 extends over 14 amino acids. J gave up 6 bases and V 6 bases, and 8 bases lay outside the gene matches. The CDR3 nucleotides read TGTGCCAGCAGACCTACAGGGGAGGGTCAGCCCCAGCATTTT. It is translated as CASRPTGEGQPQHF.

The J gene is TRBJ2-7, the V gene TRBV4-3; 16 bases are a match to TRBD2. Per the germline V gene, CDR1 is LGHNA and CDR2 is YSLEER. The CDR3 sequence is 17 residues long. J gave up 2 bases and V 4 bases, and 5 bases lay outside the gene matches. The CDR3 spells CASSPVGLAGGPYEQYF. DNA for the CDR3: TGCGCCAGCAGCCCCGTGGGACTAGCGGGAGGGCCCTACGAGCAGTACTTC.

This clonotype was found a few times. This chain joins TRBV10-3 and TRBJ1-2, with 8 bases that match TRBD1. V shed 3 bases and J 0 bases; nucleotides not matched to a gene: 6. The CDR3 contains 16 residues. Germline V gene lookup returns CDR1 ENHRY and CDR2 SYGVKD. Here the CDR3 DNA reads TGTGCCATCAGTGAAGGCAGGGGGCTCACTAACTATGGCTACACCTTC. It codes for CAISEGRGLTNYGYTF.

The CDR3 nucleotides read TGTGCCAGCAGCTCGGACAAGCAAGAGACCCAGTACTTC. Its translation is CASSSDKQETQYF. V is TRBV11-1 and J is TRBJ2-5, with D perhaps matching TRBD1 (5 bases). V lost 4 bases and J 2 bases, leaving 8 bases between the germline ends. This CDR3 is built from 13 residues. The V gene's germline CDR1 is SGHAT and CDR2 FQDESV (reference sequence).

A few counts support this clonotype. The V call is TRBV5-1, the J call TRBJ2-3; D not certain. This CDR3 is 13 amino acids long. The germline V gene has CDR1 SGHRS and CDR2 YFSETQ. Trimming cost V 0 bases and J 9 bases, with 11 bases left between them. The CDR3: CASSLDVFETQYF. Written as DNA, the CDR3 is TGCGCCAGCAGCTTGGATGTGTTTGAAACGCAGTATTTT.

The V call is TRBV5-1, the J call TRBJ1-1; D gene uncertain. The CDR3 extends over 11 amino acids. Deletions cut 4 bases from V and 11 bases from J, with 12 bases between. Germline V lookup: CDR1 SGHRS, CDR2 YFSETQ. CDR3 in DNA: TGCGCCAGCAGCACCGGATGGGAGGCTTTCTTT. Amino acids: CASSTGWEAFF.

The chain combines TRBV4-2 with TRBJ2-5; 7 bases match TRBD2. V gave up 1 base and J gave up 3 bases; unmatched junction bases: 5. The CDR3 is made up of 15 amino acids. Germline V gene sequence: CDR1 LGHNA, CDR2 YNFKEQ. In DNA form, the CDR3 reads TGTGCCAGCAGCCAAGTGCCCAGCGGGGAAGAGACCCAGTACTTC. Its protein product is CASSQVPSGEETQYF.

The chain couples TRBV3-1 to TRBJ2-5; D is ambiguous. Germline assignment: CDR1 LGHDT and CDR2 YNNKEL (reference sequence). Trimming cost V 0 bases and J 7 bases, with 3 bases left between them. The CDR3 spans 11 residues. CDR3 in amino acids: CASSQEWTQYF. CDR3 bases: TGTGCCAGCAGCCAAGAATGGACCCAGTACTTC.

The chain links TRBV7-9 to TRBJ2-7; D uncertain. The CDR3 is made up of 17 amino acids. Trimming took off 0 bases at V and 7 bases at J, with 22 bases between the two ends. Germline V gives CDR1 SEHNR, CDR2 FQNEAQ (reference sequence). The chain's CDR3 is CASSLAKGSASYNEQYF. The CDR3 bases are TGTGCCAGCAGCTTAGCGAAAGGGTCAGCATCCTACAATGAGCAGTACTTC.

DNA for the CDR3: TGTGCCAGCAGCTCGGACCCCATATCCTACTCTAGCACAGATACGCAGTATTTT. Its protein is CASSSDPISYSSTDTQYF. The rearrangement joins TRBV7-6 to TRBJ2-3, with no clear D. The CDR3 loop spans 18 amino acids. The germline V and J ends were trimmed by 4 bases and 0 bases, with 20 bases remaining between them. Germline V lookup: CDR1 SGHVS, CDR2 FNYEAQ.

V and J are TRBV4-3 and TRBJ2-1; 13 bases agree with TRBD2. The CDR3 consists of 14 residues. Germline CDR1 LGHNA, CDR2 YSLEER. The ends lost 4 bases at V and 12 bases at J; junction bases unmatched: 6. CDR3 DNA sequence: TGCGCCAGCAGCCTCGGGACTAGCGGGATTGTGCAGTTCTTC. Amino acids: CASSLGTSGIVQFF.